These 12 T cell receptor beta chains share one sample of origin, sequenced in a study of T cell changes during pregnancy in multiple sclerosis (dated by TCRdb to between 2017 and 2020). The library was generated by the immunoSEQ multiplex PCR assay. Drawn from immuneACCESS, this table holds only the in-frame rearrangements with V and J called that TCRdb kept. Clones are partly lost; checked studies trace under half to an unresolved V gene and leave the rest unexplained. The sample includes about 100,000 clones, with 85% to 95% observed a single time. The ten largest clones capture more than 0.65% of the sample. The sequences come from peripheral blood, collected in the third trimester of pregnancy. These receptors were obtained from a female donor in good health, enrolled as a control in a pregnancy study.

The chain couples TRBV19 to TRBJ1-1, with 8 bases lining up with TRBD1. The CDR3 extends over 15 amino acids. Germline-derived CDR1 and CDR2 are LNHDA and SQIVND (reference sequence). Germline trimming cut 7 bases from V and 0 bases from J; bases unmatched to any gene: 7. The CDR3 sequence is CASTTDRALNTEAFF. CDR3 nucleotide sequence: TGTGCCAGTACCACGGACAGGGCGTTGAACACTGAAGCTTTCTTT.

The CDR3 coding sequence is TGTGCCAGCAGCCACGTAGGGGGTGGTAGCTCCTACGAGCAGTACTTC. This encodes CASSHVGGGSSYEQYF. The chain uses TRBV4-2 and TRBJ2-7; perhaps TRBD1 as D (6 bases). The V end lost 3 bases, the J end lost 0 bases, and 15 bases lay between the germline ends. Germline-derived CDR1 and CDR2 are LGHNA and YNFKEQ. CDR3 length: 16 amino acids.

The genes are TRBV4-3 and TRBJ1-1; D is possibly TRBD1 (6 bases). This CDR3 is built from 15 residues. Germline V gene sequence: CDR1 LGHNA, CDR2 YSLEER. V gave up 4 bases and J gave up 1 base, with 13 bases separating them. This chain's CDR3 is CASSLIIQGNTEAFF. The CDR3, as DNA: TGCGCCAGCAGCCTGATAATACAGGGGAACACTGAAGCTTTCTTT.

This chain uses TRBV5-1 with TRBJ1-1; the D gene is possibly TRBD1 (5 bases). CDR1 and CDR2 from the germline V gene are SGHRS and YFSETQ. CDR3 length: 15 residues. Trimming left V 3 bases short and J 5 bases short, with 17 bases between. This CDR3 is CASSSFQGRETEAFF. The CDR3 nucleotides are TGCGCCAGCAGCTCTTTCCAGGGAAGGGAAACTGAAGCTTTCTTT.

The chain uses TRBV30 and TRBJ1-1; D is possibly TRBD1 (6 bases). Germline V gene lookup returns CDR1 GTSNPN and CDR2 SVGIG (reference sequence). V was pared by 5 bases and J by 6 bases, with 19 bases between. The CDR3 loop spans 14 amino acids. CDR3 protein: CAWGGGALGAEAFF. CDR3 in DNA: TGTGCCTGGGGAGGGGGGGCTCTGGGCGCTGAAGCTTTCTTT.

The genes are TRBV6-5 and TRBJ1-1, with TRBD1 as a possible D gene (6 bases). Trimming took 6 bases from V and 6 from J, leaving 14 bases between them. From germline, CDR1 is MNHEY and CDR2 SVGAGI. The CDR3 is 13 residues long. This chain's CDR3 is CASSPGGASEAFF. The CDR3 bases are TGTGCCAGCAGCCCTGGGGGCGCGTCTGAAGCTTTCTTT.

The gene calls are TRBV6-5 and TRBJ1-4, with D unclear. Germline V gives CDR1 MNHEY, CDR2 SVGAGI. This CDR3 contains 15 residues. Trimming stripped 2 bases from V and 5 bases from J, with 12 bases between. The DNA for the CDR3 is TGTGCCAGCAGTTACAGTCGAGCCCCAAATGAAAAACTGTTTTTT. Translation: CASSYSRAPNEKLFF.

This rearrangement joins TRBV29-1 to TRBJ2-5, with 10 positions matching TRBD1. The germline V gene has CDR1 SQVTM and CDR2 ANQGSEA. The CDR3 spans 14 residues. The J segment lost 6 bases and the V segment lost 6 bases, leaving 10 bases of the junction unmatched. The CDR3 bases are TGCAGCGTGGCCGCGACAGGGGGCGAGAAGACCCAGTACTTC. Translation gives CSVAATGGEKTQYF.

This clone was observed once. The chain carries TRBV27 and TRBJ1-5, with D maybe TRBD1 (5 bases). There are 14 residues in the CDR3. Germline V CDR1 and CDR2: MNHEY, SMNVEV (reference sequence). V was shortened by 2 bases and J by 7 bases, with 12 bases between the two germline ends. The CDR3 DNA is TGTGCCAGCAGTTTAGCCAGGGTGGGACAGCCCCAGCATTTT. This codes for CASSLARVGQPQHF.

The chain combines TRBV7-8 with TRBJ2-2; 8 bases are a match to TRBD2. The V and J ends lost 7 bases and 8 bases, in that order; junction bases with no gene match: 15. The CDR3 totals 16 residues. CDR1 and CDR2 (germline): SGHVS, FQNEAQ. The CDR3 bases are TGTGCCAGCACCCTTAGCGGGACGACCCTGAGTGGGGAGCTGTTTTTT. It codes for CASTLSGTTLSGELFF.

This clone was recorded only once. V usage is TRBV19 and J usage is TRBJ1-5, with D maybe TRBD1 (5 bases). This CDR3 region has 14 residues. Germline CDR1 LNHDA, CDR2 SQIVND (reference sequence). The V end was cut by 3 bases, the J end by 6 bases, with 12 bases between. The DNA of the CDR3 is TGTGCCAGTAGTATCCGGGGGTTGGGTCAGCCCCAGCATTTT. As protein: CASSIRGLGQPQHF. Using reference TRBV19 and TRBJ1-5 for the parts outside the CDR3, the full variable domain is DGGITQSPKYLFRKEGQNVTLSCEQNLNHDAMYWYRQDPGQGLRLIYYSQIVNDFQKGDIAEGYSVSREKKESFPLTVTSAQKNPTAFYLCASSIRGLGQPQHFGDGTRLSIL.

The chain recombines TRBV7-3 with TRBJ2-5; 7 bases fit TRBD2. Trimming at V came to 1 base and at J to 5 bases, leaving 10 bases not matched to a gene. CDR3 length equals 16 residues. Per germline, CDR1 SGHTA and CDR2 FQGTGA. The CDR3 reads CASSLNPPSGGETQYF. The CDR3 DNA follows: TGTGCCAGCAGCTTAAACCCCCCTAGCGGAGGGGAGACCCAGTACTTC.